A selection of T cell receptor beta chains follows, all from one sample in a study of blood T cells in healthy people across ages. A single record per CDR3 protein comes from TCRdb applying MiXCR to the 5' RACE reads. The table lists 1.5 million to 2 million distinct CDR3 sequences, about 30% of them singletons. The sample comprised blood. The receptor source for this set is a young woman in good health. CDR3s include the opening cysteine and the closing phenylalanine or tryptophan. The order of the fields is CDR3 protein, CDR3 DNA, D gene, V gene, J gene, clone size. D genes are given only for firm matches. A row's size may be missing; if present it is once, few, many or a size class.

CASSETDERSPLHF,TGTGCCAGCAGTGAAACAGACGAAAGATCACCCCTCCACTTT,NA,TRBV2,TRBJ1-6,NA
CASSYFGSNYGYTF,TGTGCCAGCAGTTACTTCGGCAGTAACTATGGCTACACCTTC,NA,TRBV6-6,TRBJ1-2,many
CASTDISYNSPLHF,TGTGCCAGCACGGATATCTCCTATAATTCACCCCTCCACTTT,NA,TRBV27,TRBJ1-6,few
CATSPGGGQETQYF,TGTGCCACCAGCCCGGGGGGCGGCCAAGAGACCCAGTACTTC,NA,TRBV15,TRBJ2-5,few
CSARVRFYRGRRENEQFF,TGCAGTGCTAGGGTACGGTTCTATCGGGGTAGAAGGGAAAATGAGCAGTTCTTC,NA,TRBV20-1,TRBJ2-1,NA
CASSIDQGRNLYGYTF,TGTGCCAGTAGTATAGATCAGGGCAGGAATCTCTATGGCTACACCTTC,NA,TRBV19,TRBJ1-2,once
CASSSRWGSYNEQFF,TGCGCCAGCAGCTCCCGCTGGGGTTCCTACAATGAGCAGTTCTTC,NA,TRBV5-1,TRBJ2-1,many
CASRPLDMANEQFF,TGTGCCAGCAGGCCTTTAGACATGGCCAATGAGCAGTTCTTC,NA,TRBV12-3/TRBV12-4,TRBJ2-1,NA
CSANGGSRTDTQYF,TGCAGCGCAAACGGGGGTTCCCGCACAGATACGCAGTATTTT,NA,TRBV29-1,TRBJ2-3,few
CSVEDLGPHRAKNIQYF,TGCAGCGTTGAAGATCTCGGGCCTCATCGGGCCAAAAACATTCAGTACTTC,NA,TRBV29-1,TRBJ2-4,many
CSARDRARGSTDTRYF,TGCAGTGCTAGAGACAGAGCCCGGGGATCCACAGATACGCGGTATTTT,NA,TRBV20-1,TRBJ2-3,NA
CSARERWVPETQYF,TGCAGTGCTAGAGAACGGTGGGTCCCCGAGACCCAGTACTTC,NA,TRBV20-1,TRBJ2-5,many
CSASLGTSGRGDTQYF,TGCAGTGCTAGCCTAGGGACTAGCGGGAGGGGAGATACGCAGTATTTT,TRBD2,TRBV20-1,TRBJ2-3,few
CAVSNTGELFF,TGTGCCGTTTCGAACACCGGGGAGCTGTTTTTT,NA,TRBV24-1,TRBJ2-2,NA
CSAPGPGTAGEAYTF,TGCAGTGCTCCCGGCCCGGGGACGGCGGGAGAAGCCTACACCTTC,NA,TRBV20-1,TRBJ1-2,NA
CAISGDGPRINSPLHF,TGTGCCATCAGTGGTGACGGGCCGCGGATTAATTCACCCCTCCACTTT,NA,TRBV10-3,TRBJ1-6,many
CASSIASFGNQPQHF,TGTGCCAGCAGTATTGCAAGCTTTGGCAATCAGCCCCAGCATTTT,NA,TRBV12-3/TRBV12-4,TRBJ1-5,many
CAISESGQGGTDTQYF,TGTGCCATCAGTGAGTCGGGGCAGGGGGGCACAGATACGCAGTATTTT,TRBD1,TRBV10-3,TRBJ2-3,few
CASSTTSGGGRELSEQFF,TGTGCCAGCAGTACGACTAGCGGGGGGGGAAGAGAGCTTAGCGAGCAGTTCTTC,TRBD2,TRBV4-2,TRBJ2-1,few
CAWSVRTDTEAFF,TGTGCCTGGAGTGTACGGACCGACACTGAAGCTTTCTTT,NA,TRBV30,TRBJ1-1,once
CASSRTGTGQPYEQYF,TGTGCCAGCAGTCGGACAGGGACAGGGCAACCCTACGAGCAGTACTTC,TRBD1,TRBV6-6,TRBJ2-7,NA
CASSPWTTNTGELFF,TGTGCCAGCAGTCCCTGGACCACGAACACCGGGGAGCTGTTTTTT,NA,TRBV5-5,TRBJ2-2,NA
CASSRGLAGAYNEQFF,TGTGCCAGCAGCCGCGGACTAGCGGGAGCCTACAATGAGCAGTTCTTC,TRBD2,TRBV3-1,TRBJ2-1,few
CASSFTGSGDTEAFF,TGTGCCAGCAGTTTCACCGGGAGCGGGGACACTGAAGCTTTCTTT,NA,TRBV7-9,TRBJ1-1,few
CAWSVGSIQGEQYF,TGTGCCTGGAGTGTCGGGTCCATACAAGGCGAGCAGTACTTC,NA,TRBV30,TRBJ2-7,few